This paragraph reports one T cell receptor (beta chain). Authors' methods: Estimated nucleated cell counts came from reference gene primer amplification. Assay: immunoSEQ multiplex PCR; the TCRdb copy retains only in-frame clones and omits some. The V and J calls and clone size come from that table; D and trimming were worked out from the DNA. Of around 200,000 clones listed, roughly 90% are singletons. The data originate from a study of blood T cell repertoires in COVID-19. Turning to the study itself: Samples taken during acute and convalescent COVID-19 were collected in the United States, Italy and Spain. Nucleic acid was either cDNA or gDNA, and it came from T cells, B-cell-depleted T cells, or PBMCs.

The germline gives CDR1 ENHRY, CDR2 SYGVKD. After removal of 8 bases from V and 8 bases from J, the junction contained 9 bases not matched to a gene. This CDR3 is 13 amino acids long. This TCR derives from a man in his late teens or twenties with active or convalescent COVID-19. V gene TRBV10-3 combines with J gene TRBJ1-5; 7 bases map to TRBD1. Sequenced material: peripheral blood. CDR3 sequence: CAISLGGEEPQHF. DNA of the CDR3: TGTGCCATCTCGTTAGGGGGCGAGGAGCCCCAGCATTTT.